This TCR beta chain was profiled in a study of blood T cell repertoires in COVID-19. Study overall: The United States, Italy and Spain supplied acute and convalescent COVID-19 samples. The cDNA or gDNA used as material had been derived from T cells, B-cell-depleted T cells, or PBMCs.

CDR1 and CDR2 from the germline V gene are SGHTA and FQGNSA. V dropped 1 base and J dropped 2 bases, with 14 bases sitting between them. The CDR3 runs 16 residues. Original analysis: Amplified reference gene primers provided the basis for estimating nucleated cell counts. Clones were sequenced by immunoSEQ multiplex PCR, and TCRdb holds only the in-frame ones, with some missing. The V and J calls and clone size are taken from that table; D and trimming were inferred from the DNA. The table shows fewer than 100,000 clones, with more than 75% occurring only once. The receptor comes from a human donor in a cohort sampled during active COVID-19. The V gene is TRBV7-2, the J gene TRBJ1-2, with unresolved D. Source material: peripheral blood. The chain's CDR3 is CASSLVAGRGNYGYTF. The CDR3 coding sequence is TGTGCCAGCAGCTTAGTGGCAGGTAGAGGGAACTATGGCTACACCTTC.